Each of the 8 T cell receptor beta chains below was sequenced from the same sample in a study of T cell changes during pregnancy in multiple sclerosis. TCRdb's copy holds only in-frame clones and misses some; the assay was immunoSEQ multiplex PCR. The data contain some 29,000 clones, approximately 90% of them singletons. The sequencing here drew on CD8+ T cells from peripheral blood mononuclear cells, taken in the third trimester of pregnancy. Receptors originate from a female donor with multiple sclerosis, enrolled in a pregnancy study.

The V gene is TRBV4-1, the J gene TRBJ2-7, with a tentative D call TRBD1 (5 bases). Trimming took off 0 bases at V and 6 bases at J, with 12 bases between the two ends. This CDR3 comprises 14 residues. Germline CDR1 reads MGHRA; CDR2 reads YSYEKL. The CDR3 sequence is CASSQDQGRAEQYF. CDR3 nucleotides: TGCGCCAGCAGCCAAGATCAGGGCAGGGCCGAGCAGTACTTC.

The V call is TRBV4-1, the J call TRBJ2-1; D might be TRBD2 (6 bases). CDR1 is MGHRA and CDR2 is YSYEKL in the germline V gene. The CDR3 runs to 13 residues. The germline V and J ends were trimmed by 4 bases and 3 bases, with 7 bases remaining between them. DNA of the CDR3: TGCGCCAGCAGCCTGGGACTCTACAATGAGCAGTTCTTC. Its protein product is CASSLGLYNEQFF.

In regard to this clone: This CDR3 is also generated by other DNA sequences in the sample. The rearrangement uses TRBV28 and TRBJ2-7, with TRBD2 as a possible D gene (6 bases). The CDR3 consists of 12 residues. From germline, CDR1 is MDHEN and CDR2 SYDVKM. V shed 2 bases and J shed 4 bases, with 6 bases lying between them. For the CDR3, the DNA is TGTGCCAGCAGTTTACGGGGGTACGAGCAGTACTTC. Protein sequence: CASSLRGYEQYF.

The chain is built from TRBV5-6 and TRBJ2-1; 9 bases line up with TRBD2. The ends lost 0 bases at V and 2 bases at J; junction bases unmatched: 3. Germline V gene lookup returns CDR1 SGHDT and CDR2 YYEEEE. CDR3 length: 16 amino acids. CDR3 protein: CASSLESSGAYNEQFF. The CDR3, as DNA: TGTGCCAGCAGCTTGGAGTCTAGCGGGGCCTACAATGAGCAGTTCTTC.

This clone was observed a single time. The chain recombines TRBV7-5 with TRBJ1-1; TRBD1, the table's D call, lacks a check against the DNA. TRBV7-5 counts as a pseudogene. The CDR3 is 13 amino acids. In DNA, the CDR3 is TGTGCCAGCAGCCGATCAGTTTACACTGAAGCTTTCTTT. This codes for CASSRSVYTEAFF.

V is TRBV13 and J is TRBJ2-2; TRBD1 aligns across 7 bases. The CDR3 runs 16 residues. The V gene's germline CDR1 is PRHDT and CDR2 FYEKMQ (reference sequence). V trimming: 5 bases; J trimming: 4 bases; junction bases outside the gene matches: 10. The CDR3 DNA sequence: TGTGCCAGCAGCGTAAAATCGAGGGGGCGCACCGGGGAGCTGTTTTTT. It encodes CASSVKSRGRTGELFF.

This rearrangement joins TRBV4-2 to TRBJ2-7, with a weak D call TRBD2 (7 bases). V gave up 2 bases and J gave up 0 bases, with 11 bases separating them. The germline V gene encodes CDR1 LGHNA and CDR2 YNFKEQ. The CDR3 runs to 15 residues. The DNA of the CDR3 is TGTGCCAGCAGCCAAAGCGGGACAAACTCCTACGAGCAGTACTTC. Protein: CASSQSGTNSYEQYF.

The J gene is TRBJ1-1, the V gene TRBV4-1, with unresolved D. Trimming stripped 1 base from V and 3 bases from J, with 12 bases between. The length of the CDR3 is 15 residues. CDR1 is MGHRA, CDR2 YSYEKL, per germline. The CDR3 reads CASSQVNSLYTEAFF. The CDR3 bases are TGCGCCAGCAGCCAAGTGAACAGTCTCTACACTGAAGCTTTCTTT.